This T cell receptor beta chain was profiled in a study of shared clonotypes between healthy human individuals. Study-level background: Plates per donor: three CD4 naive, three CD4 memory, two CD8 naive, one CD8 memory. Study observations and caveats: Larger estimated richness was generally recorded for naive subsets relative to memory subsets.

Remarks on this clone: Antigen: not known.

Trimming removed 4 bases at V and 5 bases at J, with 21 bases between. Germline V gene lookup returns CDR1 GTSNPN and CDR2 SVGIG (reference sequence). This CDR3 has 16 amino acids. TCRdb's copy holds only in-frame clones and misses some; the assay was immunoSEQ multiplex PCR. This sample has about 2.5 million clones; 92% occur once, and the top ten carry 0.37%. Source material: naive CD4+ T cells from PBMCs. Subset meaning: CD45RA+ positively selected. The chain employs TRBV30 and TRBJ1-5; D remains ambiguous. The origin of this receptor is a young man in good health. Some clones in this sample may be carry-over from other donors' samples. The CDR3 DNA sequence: TGTGCCTGGACCATGGGAGGGTTCCGGGCGGATCAGCCCCAGCATTTT. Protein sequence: CAWTMGGFRADQPQHF. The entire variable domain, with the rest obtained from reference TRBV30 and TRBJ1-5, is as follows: SQTIHQWPATLVQPVGSPLSLECTVEGTSNPNLYWYRQAAGRGLQLLFYSVGIGQISSEVPQNLSASRPQDRQFILSSKKLLLSDSGFYLCAWTMGGFRADQPQHFGDGTRLSIL.